This T cell receptor (beta chain) was identified in a study of beta chain features in type 1 diabetes. A word on this clone: Its antigen is still unknown.

TCRB transcripts that were expressed got sequenced, as all of the isolated RNA had been reverse transcribed. Measured with immunoSEQ multiplex PCR; TCRdb has only the in-frame clones, and not every one. Of hundreds of thousands of clones listed, about a sixth are singletons. Study conclusions and caveats: A possible short-template PCR bias applies equally to patients and controls. In all four CD4+ subsets, TCRB CDR3 length was significantly, moderately reduced in type 1 diabetes. It was among patients, rather than healthy donors, that naive, central memory and Treg TCRB repertoires appeared more similar.

This CDR3 has 12 amino acids. Trimming took off 5 bases at V and 5 bases at J, with 9 bases between the two ends. Germline lookup yields CDR1 SGHAT and CDR2 FQNNGV. This sequence originates from a man aged 18 to 30 in good health. This rearrangement joins TRBV11-2 to TRBJ1-1; D remains ambiguous. The sequenced sample was naive CD4+ T cells from blood. The CDR3 DNA reads TGTGCCAGCAGCCCCCGGCGGACTGAAGCTTTCTTT. Protein: CASSPRRTEAFF.